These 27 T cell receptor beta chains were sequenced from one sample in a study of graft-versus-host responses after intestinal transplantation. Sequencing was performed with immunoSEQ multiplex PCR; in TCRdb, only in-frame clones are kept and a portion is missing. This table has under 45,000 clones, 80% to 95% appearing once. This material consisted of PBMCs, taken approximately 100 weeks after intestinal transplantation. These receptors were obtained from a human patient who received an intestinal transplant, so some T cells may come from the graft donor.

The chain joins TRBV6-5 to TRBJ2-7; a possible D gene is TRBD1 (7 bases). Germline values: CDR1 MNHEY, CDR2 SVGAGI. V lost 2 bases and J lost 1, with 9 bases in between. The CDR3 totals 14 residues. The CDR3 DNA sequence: TGTGCCAGCAGTTACCAGGGGGGATCCTACGAGCAGTACTTC. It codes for CASSYQGGSYEQYF.

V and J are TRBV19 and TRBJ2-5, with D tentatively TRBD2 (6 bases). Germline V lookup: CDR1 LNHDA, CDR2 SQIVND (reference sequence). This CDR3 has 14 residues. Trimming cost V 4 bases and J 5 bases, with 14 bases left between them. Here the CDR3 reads CASSSRRVGETQYF. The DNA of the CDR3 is TGTGCCAGTAGTAGTAGGAGGGTCGGGGAGACCCAGTACTTC. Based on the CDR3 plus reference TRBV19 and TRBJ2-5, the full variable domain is DGGITQSPKYLFRKEGQNVTLSCEQNLNHDAMYWYRQDPGQGLRLIYYSQIVNDFQKGDIAEGYSVSREKKESFPLTVTSAQKNPTAFYLCASSSRRVGETQYFGPGTRLLVL.

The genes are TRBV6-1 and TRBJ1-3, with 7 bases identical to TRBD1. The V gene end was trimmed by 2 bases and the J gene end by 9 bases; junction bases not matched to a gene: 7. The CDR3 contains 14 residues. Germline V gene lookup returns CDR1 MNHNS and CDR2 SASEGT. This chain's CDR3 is CASSEMGTVVTIYF. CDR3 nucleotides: TGTGCCAGCAGTGAAATGGGGACAGTCGTCACCATATATTTT.

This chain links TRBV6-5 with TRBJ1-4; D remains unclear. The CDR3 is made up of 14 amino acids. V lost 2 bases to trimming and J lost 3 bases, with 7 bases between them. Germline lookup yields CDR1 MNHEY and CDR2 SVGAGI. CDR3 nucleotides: TGTGCCAGCAGTTACGCGCTGGCTAATGAAAAACTGTTTTTT. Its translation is CASSYALANEKLFF.

CDR3 loop: CSVEREADTQYF. In DNA, the CDR3 is TGCAGCGTCGAGAGGGAAGCAGATACGCAGTATTTT. This sequence joins TRBV29-1 and TRBJ2-3; TRBD2 might be the D (5 bases). The CDR3 runs to 12 residues. The germline V gene has CDR1 SQVTM and CDR2 ANQGSEA. With 6 bases removed from V and 4 bases from J, the gap between germline ends came to 11 bases.

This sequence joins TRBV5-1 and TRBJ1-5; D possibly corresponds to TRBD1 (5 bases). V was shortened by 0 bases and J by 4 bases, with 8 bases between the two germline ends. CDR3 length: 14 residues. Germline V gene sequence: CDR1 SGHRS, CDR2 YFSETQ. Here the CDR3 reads CASSLGDENQPQHF. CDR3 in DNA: TGCGCCAGCAGCTTGGGGGACGAAAATCAGCCCCAGCATTTT.

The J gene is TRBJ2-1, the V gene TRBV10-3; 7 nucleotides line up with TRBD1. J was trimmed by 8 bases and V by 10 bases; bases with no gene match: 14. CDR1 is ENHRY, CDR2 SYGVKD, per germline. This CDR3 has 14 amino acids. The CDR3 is CATLEEGQVDEQFF. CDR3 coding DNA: TGTGCCACCCTGGAAGAAGGACAGGTCGATGAGCAGTTCTTC.

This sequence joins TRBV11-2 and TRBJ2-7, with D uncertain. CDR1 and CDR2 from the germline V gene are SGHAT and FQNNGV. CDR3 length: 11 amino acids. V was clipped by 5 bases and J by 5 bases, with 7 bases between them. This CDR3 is CASSPLHEQYF. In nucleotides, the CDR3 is TGTGCCAGCAGCCCTCTCCACGAGCAGTACTTC.

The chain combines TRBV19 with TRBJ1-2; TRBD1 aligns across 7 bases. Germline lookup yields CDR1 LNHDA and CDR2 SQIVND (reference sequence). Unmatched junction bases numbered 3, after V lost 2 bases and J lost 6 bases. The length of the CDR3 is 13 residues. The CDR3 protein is CASSIKGADGYTF. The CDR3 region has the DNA TGTGCCAGTAGTATAAAGGGGGCTGATGGCTACACCTTC.

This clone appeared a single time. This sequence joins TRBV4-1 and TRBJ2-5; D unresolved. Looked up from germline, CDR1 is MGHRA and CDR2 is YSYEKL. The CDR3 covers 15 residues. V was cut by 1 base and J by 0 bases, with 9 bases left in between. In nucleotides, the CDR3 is TGCGCCAGCAGCCAAGGGCATGAGTACCAAGAGACCCAGTACTTC. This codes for CASSQGHEYQETQYF.

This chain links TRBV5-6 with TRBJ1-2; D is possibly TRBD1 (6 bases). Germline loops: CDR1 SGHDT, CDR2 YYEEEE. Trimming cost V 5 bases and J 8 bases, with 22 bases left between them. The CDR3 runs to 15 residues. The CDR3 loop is CASSSPTGRSWGYTF. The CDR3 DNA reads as TGTGCCAGCAGTTCACCCACAGGGCGGTCCTGGGGCTACACCTTC. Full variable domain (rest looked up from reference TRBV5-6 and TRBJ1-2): DAGVTQSPTHLIKTRGQQVTLRCSPKSGHDTVSWYQQALGQGPQFIFQYYEEEERQRGNFPDRFSGHQFPNYSSELNVNALLLGDSALYLCASSSPTGRSWGYTFGSGTRLTVV.

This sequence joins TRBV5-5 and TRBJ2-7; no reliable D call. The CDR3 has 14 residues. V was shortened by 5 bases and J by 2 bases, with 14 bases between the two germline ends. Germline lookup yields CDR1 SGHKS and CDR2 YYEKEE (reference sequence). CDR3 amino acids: CASRVQTGTYEQYF. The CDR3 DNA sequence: TGTGCCAGCAGGGTTCAAACCGGTACCTACGAGCAGTACTTC.

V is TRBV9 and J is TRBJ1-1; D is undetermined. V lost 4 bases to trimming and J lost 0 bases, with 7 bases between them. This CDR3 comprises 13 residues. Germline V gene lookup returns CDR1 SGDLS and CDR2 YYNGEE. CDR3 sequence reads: CASSPWMNTEAFF. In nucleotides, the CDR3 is TGTGCCAGCAGCCCTTGGATGAACACTGAAGCTTTCTTT.

The CDR3 DNA reads as TGTGCCAGCACCCCCCCGGGAGTGAACACTGAAGCTTTCTTT. Translation: CASTPPGVNTEAFF. The rearrangement links TRBV28 to TRBJ1-1; D remains unclear. CDR3 length: 14 residues. Trimming pared 7 bases from V and 0 bases from J, leaving 12 bases between. Germline V gives CDR1 MDHEN, CDR2 SYDVKM.

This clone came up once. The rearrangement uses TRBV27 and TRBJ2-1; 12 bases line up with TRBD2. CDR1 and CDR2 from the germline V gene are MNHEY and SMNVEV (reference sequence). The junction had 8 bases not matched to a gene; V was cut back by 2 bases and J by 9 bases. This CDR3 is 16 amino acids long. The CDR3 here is CASSLGLAGGPGEQFF. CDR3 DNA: TGTGCCAGCAGTTTAGGTCTAGCGGGAGGGCCGGGTGAGCAGTTCTTC.

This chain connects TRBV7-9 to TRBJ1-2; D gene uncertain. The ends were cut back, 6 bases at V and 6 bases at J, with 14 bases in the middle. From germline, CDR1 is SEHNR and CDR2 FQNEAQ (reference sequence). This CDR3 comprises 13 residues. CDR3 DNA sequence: TGTGCCAGCAGGCTCCACGAGTTACATGGCTACACCTTC. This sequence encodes CASRLHELHGYTF.

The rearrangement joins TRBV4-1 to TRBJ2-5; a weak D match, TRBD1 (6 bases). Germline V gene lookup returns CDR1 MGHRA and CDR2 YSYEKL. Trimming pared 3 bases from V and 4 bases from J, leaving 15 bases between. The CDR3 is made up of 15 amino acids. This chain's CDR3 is CASSQGDRTPETQYF. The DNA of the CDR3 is TGCGCCAGCAGCCAGGGAGACAGGACCCCAGAGACCCAGTACTTC.

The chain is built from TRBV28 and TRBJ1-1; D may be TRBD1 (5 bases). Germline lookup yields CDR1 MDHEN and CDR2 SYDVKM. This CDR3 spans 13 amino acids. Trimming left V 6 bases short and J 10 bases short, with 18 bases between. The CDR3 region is CASSHGTLGIAFF. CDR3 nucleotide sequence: TGTGCCAGCAGCCACGGGACCCTCGGGATAGCTTTCTTT.

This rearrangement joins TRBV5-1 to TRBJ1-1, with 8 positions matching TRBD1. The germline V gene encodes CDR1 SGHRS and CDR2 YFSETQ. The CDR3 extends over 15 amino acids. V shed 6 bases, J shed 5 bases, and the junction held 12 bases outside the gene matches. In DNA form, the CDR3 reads TGCGCCAGCAAGTTGGGGGCAGGGGGCTTTACTGAAGCTTTCTTT. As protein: CASKLGAGGFTEAFF. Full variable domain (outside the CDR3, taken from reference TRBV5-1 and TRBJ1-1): KAGVTQTPRYLIKTRGQQVTLSCSPISGHRSVSWYQQTPGQGLQFLFEYFSETQRNKGNFPGRFSGRQFSNSRSEMNVSTLELGDSALYLCASKLGAGGFTEAFFGQGTRLTVV.

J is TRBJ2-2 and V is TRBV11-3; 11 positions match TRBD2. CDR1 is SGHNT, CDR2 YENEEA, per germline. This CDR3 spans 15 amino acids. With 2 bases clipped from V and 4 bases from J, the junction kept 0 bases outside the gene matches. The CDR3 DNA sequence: TGTGCCAGCAGCTTAACTAGCGGGGGCACCGGGGAGCTGTTTTTT. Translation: CASSLTSGGTGELFF.

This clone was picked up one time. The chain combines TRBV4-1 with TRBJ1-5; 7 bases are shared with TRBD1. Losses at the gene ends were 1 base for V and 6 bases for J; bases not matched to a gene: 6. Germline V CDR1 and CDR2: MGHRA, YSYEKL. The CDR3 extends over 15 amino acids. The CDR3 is CASSQGDRDGQPQHF. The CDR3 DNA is TGCGCCAGCAGCCAAGGAGACAGGGACGGTCAGCCCCAGCATTTT.

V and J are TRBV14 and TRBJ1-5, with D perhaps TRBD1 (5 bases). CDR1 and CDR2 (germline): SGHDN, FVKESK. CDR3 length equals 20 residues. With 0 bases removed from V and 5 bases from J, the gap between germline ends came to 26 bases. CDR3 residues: CASSQDPGPHPPSADQPQHF. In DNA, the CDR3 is TGTGCCAGCAGCCAAGATCCGGGACCCCACCCCCCCAGCGCGGATCAGCCCCAGCATTTT.

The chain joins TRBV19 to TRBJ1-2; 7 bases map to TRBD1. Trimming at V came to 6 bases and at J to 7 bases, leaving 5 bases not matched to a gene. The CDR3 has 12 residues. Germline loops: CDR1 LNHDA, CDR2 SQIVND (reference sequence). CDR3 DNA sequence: TGTGCCAGTAGGCCGACAGGGCCTGGCTACACCTTC. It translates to CASRPTGPGYTF.

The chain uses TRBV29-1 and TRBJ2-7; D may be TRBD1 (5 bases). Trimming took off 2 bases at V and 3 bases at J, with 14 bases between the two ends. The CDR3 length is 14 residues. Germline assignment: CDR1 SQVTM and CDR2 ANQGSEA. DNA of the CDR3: TGCAGCGTTGAAATCAGGGCAGGTCTCTACGAGCAGTACTTC. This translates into CSVEIRAGLYEQYF.

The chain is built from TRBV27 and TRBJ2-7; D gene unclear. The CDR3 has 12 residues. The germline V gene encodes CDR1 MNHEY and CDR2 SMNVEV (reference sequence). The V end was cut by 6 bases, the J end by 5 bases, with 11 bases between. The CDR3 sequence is CASSSPNNEQYF. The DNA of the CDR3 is TGTGCCAGCAGCTCCCCAAACAACGAGCAGTACTTC.

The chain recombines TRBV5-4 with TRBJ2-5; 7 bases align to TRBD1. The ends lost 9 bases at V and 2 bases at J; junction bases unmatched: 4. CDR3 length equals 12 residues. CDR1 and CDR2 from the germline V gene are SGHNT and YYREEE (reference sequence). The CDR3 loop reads CAIHRGQETQYF. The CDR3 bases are TGTGCCATTCACAGGGGTCAAGAGACCCAGTACTTC.

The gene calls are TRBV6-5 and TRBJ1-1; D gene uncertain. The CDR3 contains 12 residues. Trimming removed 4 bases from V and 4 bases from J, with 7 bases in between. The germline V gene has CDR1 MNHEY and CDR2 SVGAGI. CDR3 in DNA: TGTGCCAGCAGTTCCGATGGCACTGAAGCTTTCTTT. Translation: CASSSDGTEAFF.